Given below is one T cell receptor beta chain in context. The CDR3 runs 14 residues. The V end was cut by 5 bases, the J end by 3 bases, with 14 bases between. Germline V gives CDR1 SGHVS, CDR2 FQNEAQ. The data belong to a study of T cell responses to AZD1222 COVID-19 vaccine. The repertoire was sequenced with immunoSEQ multiplex PCR; TCRdb's copy has only in-frame clones and lacks some. This sample carries approximately 89,000 clones, 75% to 95% of them seen once, and the ten largest clones take less than 6%. The sequence was collected from an adult who received the AZD1222 COVID-19 vaccine. The sample consisted of peripheral blood, taken 28 days after the second AZD1222 dose. J is TRBJ2-7 and V is TRBV7-8, with a weak D call TRBD2 (7 bases). CDR3 DNA sequence: TGTGCCAGCAGCCCGCCCGGGGGGCACTACGAGCAGTACTTC. This translates into CASSPPGGHYEQYF.